The 12 T cell receptor beta chains given below trace back to one sample, sequenced in a study of blood T cell repertoires in COVID-19. This table comes from immunoSEQ multiplex PCR, and its TCRdb copy is limited to in-frame clones, with some not included. The sample consists of around 340,000 clones, approximately 82% of them appearing once. Sample: peripheral blood. These receptors were collected from a man aged 25 to 45 with active or convalescent COVID-19.

The chain couples TRBV24-1 to TRBJ2-3; D is possibly TRBD2 (5 bases). The CDR3 consists of 16 residues. From germline, CDR1 is KGHDR and CDR2 SFDVKD. V was pared by 4 bases and J by 6 bases, with 19 bases between. The CDR3 DNA is TGTGCCACCAGTGACCGCGGGCGGATGAAAAAGGATACGCAGTATTTT. Protein: CATSDRGRMKKDTQYF.

The chain has TRBV12-2 and TRBJ1-4. TRBV12-2 is given as a pseudogene. The CDR3 consists of 15 residues. In nucleotides, the CDR3 is TGTGCAAGTCGCTTGTCCGGGATACCGAATGAAAAACTGTTTTTT. This translates into CASRLSGIPNEKLFF.

The gene calls are TRBV7-9 and TRBJ2-1; 7 bases match TRBD2. The CDR3 length is 15 residues. The germline gives CDR1 SEHNR, CDR2 FQNEAQ (reference sequence). V shed 8 bases, J shed 9 bases, and the junction held 16 bases outside the gene matches. The DNA for the CDR3 is TGTGCCAGCCGGGGTGGGAGGGCCAATTTTCCTGAGCAGTTCTTC. It specifies CASRGGRANFPEQFF.

The chain is built from TRBV4-1 and TRBJ1-1; TRBD1 matches at 8 bases. The CDR3 consists of 15 residues. With 3 bases clipped from V and 1 base from J, the junction kept 4 bases outside the gene matches. Germline CDR1 is MGHRA and CDR2 is YSYEKL. CDR3 residues: CASSHPGTGNTEAFF. The CDR3 DNA reads TGCGCCAGCAGCCATCCCGGGACAGGGAACACTGAAGCTTTCTTT.

The chain joins TRBV19 to TRBJ2-3; 16 nucleotides align to TRBD2. V shed 6 bases and J 10 bases; nucleotides not matched to a gene: 13. The germline CDR1 and CDR2 sequences are LNHDA and SQIVND (reference sequence). The CDR3 totals 17 residues. CDR3 nucleotide sequence: TGTGCCAGTAGCCCCACCCTGGGACTAGCGGGAGGGCGCGCGCAGTATTTT. It codes for CASSPTLGLAGGRAQYF.

The rearrangement uses TRBV3-1 (or the pseudogene TRBV3-2) and TRBJ2-5; 10 bases line up with TRBD2. CDR1 is LGHDT and CDR2 is YNNKEL in the germline V gene (reference sequence). The CDR3 is 18 amino acids. V shed 4 bases, J shed 4 bases, and the junction held 15 bases outside the gene matches. The CDR3 DNA reads TGTGCCAGCAGCCCTCTTCCGTCCGGGACTAGCGATGGAGAGACCCAGTACTTC. Translation: CASSPLPSGTSDGETQYF.

This chain connects TRBV6-5 to TRBJ2-2; D is ambiguous. V was pared by 2 bases and J by 4 bases, with 8 bases between. This CDR3 has 14 amino acids. CDR1 and CDR2 (germline): MNHEY, SVGAGI. The CDR3, as DNA: TGTGCCAGCAGTTACACACCCCCCACCGGGGAGCTGTTTTTT. It is translated as CASSYTPPTGELFF.

The V gene is TRBV6-5, the J gene TRBJ2-3; 12 bases match TRBD2. Trimming at V came to 4 bases and at J to 5 bases, leaving 4 bases not matched to a gene. The CDR3 covers 15 residues. CDR1 and CDR2 from the germline V gene are MNHEY and SVGAGI. CDR3 loop: CASSSSGGAGDTQYF. The CDR3 DNA sequence: TGTGCCAGCAGTTCTAGCGGGGGGGCAGGAGATACGCAGTATTTT.

The V call is TRBV9, the J call TRBJ2-2; 10 bases are a match to TRBD2. Trimming removed 1 base from V and 2 bases from J; junction bases left unmatched: 5. Germline V CDR1 and CDR2: SGDLS, YYNGEE. The CDR3 covers 17 residues. Here the CDR3 reads CASSVSSGGANTGELFF. CDR3 nucleotide sequence: TGTGCCAGCAGCGTATCTAGCGGGGGTGCCAACACCGGGGAGCTGTTTTTT.

The sample holds one count of this clone. This chain connects TRBV5-4 to TRBJ1-2; 7 positions agree with TRBD1. CDR1 is SGHNT and CDR2 is YYREEE in the germline V gene (reference sequence). V lost 4 bases to trimming and J lost 5 bases; unmatched junction nucleotides: 5. This CDR3 spans 13 amino acids. Here the CDR3 reads CASSREQGYGYTF. The CDR3 DNA reads TGTGCCAGCAGCCGGGAACAGGGGTATGGCTACACCTTC.

The rearrangement links TRBV14 to TRBJ2-1, with D perhaps matching TRBD1 (5 bases). The germline CDR1 and CDR2 sequences are SGHDN and FVKESK. Between the trimmed V and J ends, which lost 5 bases and 0 bases, there was a span of 17 bases. The CDR3 has 17 amino acids. The CDR3 nucleotides are TGTGCCAGCAGCTACCACAGGCGCCAAAGCTCCTACAATGAGCAGTTCTTC. Amino acid sequence: CASSYHRRQSSYNEQFF. The whole variable domain, filled in from reference TRBV14 and TRBJ2-1, reads EAGVTQFPSHSVIEKGQTVTLRCDPISGHDNLYWYRRVMGKEIKFLLHFVKESKQDESGMPNNRFLAERTGGTYSTLKVQPAELEDSGVYFCASSYHRRQSSYNEQFFGPGTRLTVL.

This sequence joins TRBV12-3 or TRBV12-4 and TRBJ2-1, with D possibly matching TRBD1 (6 bases). V was trimmed by 5 bases and J by 7 bases, leaving 9 bases between them. The CDR3 sequence is 12 residues long. Written as DNA, the CDR3 is TGTGCCAGCAGTATCGACAGGAATGAGCAGTTCTTC. It encodes CASSIDRNEQFF.